Sequencing of this T cell receptor beta chain was carried out in a study of beta chain features in type 1 diabetes. The CDR3 sequence is 12 residues long. V was pared by 2 bases and J by 6 bases, with 8 bases between. Germline loops: CDR1 MNHNY, CDR2 SVGAGI (reference sequence). Expressed TCRB transcripts were sequenced after all isolated RNA was converted to cDNA. Repertoires were generated with immunoSEQ multiplex PCR, while TCRdb's copy carries only in-frame clones and drops some. The sample shows roughly 500,000 clones, about 32% of them seen only once. This clone turned up a few times. The V gene is TRBV6-6, the J gene TRBJ2-7; D remains ambiguous. The clonotype comes from a man younger than 30 in good health. Sequenced input: naive CD4+ T cells from blood. In nucleotides, the CDR3 is TGTGCCAGCAGTTACGTTCGCAGCGAGCAGTACTTC. Its protein product is CASSYVRSEQYF.